This T cell receptor (beta chain) is from a study of T cells in narcolepsy. Study-wide results and limits: HCRT-specific and TRIB2-specific autoreactive clonotypes appeared among same-patient CSF and blood CD4+ clonotypes. Reportedly, autoreactive clonotypes were serially detected in patients' blood but not controls'.

In the case of this clone: Its target is not known.

Assay: immunoSEQ multiplex PCR; the TCRdb copy retains only in-frame clones and omits some. The sample includes some 8,000 clones, about 56% of them seen just once. V dropped 0 bases and J dropped 6; count of bases not matched to a gene: 6. CDR3 length equals 15 residues. Per the germline V gene, CDR1 is MNHEY and CDR2 is SMNVEV (reference sequence). The chain couples TRBV27 to TRBJ2-7, with 9 bases lining up with TRBD1. Sequenced input: CD45RA- memory CD8+ T cells from PBMCs. The source of this sequence is a human donor with narcolepsy. The CDR3 spells CASSLSGTGFIEQYF. DNA for the CDR3: TGTGCCAGCAGTTTATCCGGGACAGGGTTTATCGAGCAGTACTTC.